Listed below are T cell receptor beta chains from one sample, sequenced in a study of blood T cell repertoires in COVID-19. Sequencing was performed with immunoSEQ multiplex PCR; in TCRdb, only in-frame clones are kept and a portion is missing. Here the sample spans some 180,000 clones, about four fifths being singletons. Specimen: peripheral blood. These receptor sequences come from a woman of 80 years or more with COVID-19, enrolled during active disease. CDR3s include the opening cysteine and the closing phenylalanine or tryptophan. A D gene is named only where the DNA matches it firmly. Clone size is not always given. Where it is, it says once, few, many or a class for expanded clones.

CDR3: CASSLRPPLAGASKNIQYF; DNA: TGTGCCAGCAGCTTAAGGCCTCCATTAGCGGGAGCGTCAAAAAACATTCAGTACTTC; V: TRBV11-2; D: TRBD2; J: TRBJ2-4; size: NA
CDR3: CASSLEGTSRSYEQYF; DNA: TGTGCCAGCAGCTTAGAGGGGACTTCTCGATCCTACGAGCAGTACTTC; V: TRBV7-2; D: NA; J: TRBJ2-7; size: few
CDR3: CASSVRDSTDTQYF; DNA: TGTGCCAGCAGTGTCCGGGACTCCACAGATACGCAGTATTTT; V: TRBV28; D: NA; J: TRBJ2-3; size: NA
CDR3: CASSQVDGTLQYF; DNA: TGCGCCAGCAGCCAAGTGGACGGGACTTTGCAGTATTTT; V: TRBV4-1; D: NA; J: TRBJ2-3; size: once
CDR3: CASSAKPGGDNEQFF; DNA: TGTGCCAGCAGCGCGAAGCCGGGGGGGGACAATGAGCAGTTCTTC; V: TRBV4-2; D: TRBD2; J: TRBJ2-1; size: NA
CDR3: CASSTFYRGLGDIQYF; DNA: TGTGCCAGCAGCACATTTTACAGGGGGCTTGGGGACATTCAGTACTTC; V: TRBV28; D: TRBD1; J: TRBJ2-4; size: NA
CDR3: CASSLAGETQYF; DNA: TGCGCCAGCAGCTTGGCGGGGGAGACCCAGTACTTC; V: TRBV5-1; D: NA; J: TRBJ2-5; size: NA
CDR3: CASSDSDGNEKLFF; DNA: TGCGCCAGCAGCGACTCCGACGGGAATGAAAAACTGTTTTTT; V: TRBV5-1; D: NA; J: TRBJ1-4; size: NA
CDR3: CASSIGTGGPFF; DNA: TGTGCCAGTAGTATCGGGACAGGGGGACCCTTCTTC; V: TRBV19; D: TRBD1; J: TRBJ2-1; size: few
CDR3: CASSFGTGGREQYF; DNA: TGTGCCAGCAGTTTTGGGACAGGGGGCCGGGAGCAGTACTTC; V: TRBV28; D: TRBD1; J: TRBJ2-7; size: NA
CDR3: CASSLEGARFGANVLTF; DNA: TGCGCCAGCAGCTTAGAGGGGGCGCGGTTTGGGGCCAACGTCCTGACTTTC; V: TRBV5-1; D: TRBD1; J: TRBJ2-6; size: NA
CDR3: CASSRRVFDTEAFF; DNA: TGTGCCAGCAGCCGCAGGGTTTTCGACACTGAAGCTTTCTTT; V: TRBV28; D: NA; J: TRBJ1-1; size: NA
CDR3: CATSDLHRDLGGYTF; DNA: TGTGCCACCAGTGATTTGCATCGGGACTTGGGTGGCTACACCTTC; V: TRBV24-1; D: NA; J: TRBJ1-2; size: few
CDR3: CASSGDRGDGYTF; DNA: TGTGCCAGCAGCGGGGACAGGGGGGATGGCTACACCTTC; V: TRBV9; D: TRBD1; J: TRBJ1-2; size: NA
CDR3: CASSLSSGAGYEQYF; DNA: TGTGCCAGCAGCCTTTCTAGCGGTGCCGGCTACGAGCAGTACTTC; V: TRBV14; D: TRBD2; J: TRBJ2-7; size: NA
CDR3: CASSSTDRAYEQYF; DNA: TGTGCCAGCAGCTCCACCGACAGGGCCTACGAGCAGTACTTC; V: TRBV5-4; D: TRBD1; J: TRBJ2-7; size: NA
CDR3: CASSQGMNTEAFF; DNA: TGTGCCAGTAGCCAGGGCATGAACACTGAAGCTTTCTTT; V: TRBV19; D: NA; J: TRBJ1-1; size: NA
CDR3: CASSVGLAGDLAKNIQYF; DNA: TGTGCCAGCAGCGTAGGACTAGCGGGGGACCTAGCCAAAAACATTCAGTACTTC; V: TRBV9; D: TRBD2; J: TRBJ2-4; size: once
CDR3: CASSLGGRGRAPDTQYF; DNA: TGCGCCAGCAGCTTGGGCGGCCGGGGGAGGGCCCCAGATACGCAGTATTTT; V: TRBV5-1; D: TRBD2; J: TRBJ2-3; size: NA
CDR3: CASSQDRGQGRETQYF; DNA: TGCGCCAGCAGCCAAGATCGCGGACAGGGTCGGGAGACCCAGTACTTC; V: TRBV4-3; D: TRBD1; J: TRBJ2-5; size: NA
CDR3: CATKPQGSDTQYF; DNA: TGTGCCACTAAACCACAGGGGTCAGATACGCAGTATTTT; V: TRBV7-9; D: TRBD1; J: TRBJ2-3; size: once
CDR3: CASTWVSGGPPYQPQHF; DNA: TGTGCCAGCACCTGGGTCAGCGGGGGGCCGCCATATCAGCCCCAGCATTTT; V: TRBV7-9; D: NA; J: TRBJ1-5; size: few
CDR3: CASSYRTFTDTQYF; DNA: TGTGCCAGCAGCTATCGGACTTTCACAGATACGCAGTATTTT; V: TRBV13; D: NA; J: TRBJ2-3; size: NA
CDR3: CASSSPGQARYGYTF; DNA: TGTGCCAGCAGTTCCCCTGGACAGGCCCGTTATGGCTACACCTTC; V: TRBV28; D: TRBD1; J: TRBJ1-2; size: NA
CDR3: CASSLEGTEIYNSPLHF; DNA: TGCGCCAGCAGCTTGGAAGGGACAGAGATATATAATTCACCCCTCCACTTT; V: TRBV5-1; D: TRBD1; J: TRBJ1-6; size: once
CDR3: CASNTGAWVMNTEAFF; DNA: TGTGCCAGTAATACAGGGGCATGGGTCATGAACACTGAAGCTTTCTTT; V: TRBV19; D: TRBD1; J: TRBJ1-1; size: NA
CDR3: CASSYWTGGNTEAFF; DNA: TGTGCCAGCAGTTACTGGACAGGGGGCAACACTGAAGCTTTCTTT; V: TRBV6-5; D: TRBD1; J: TRBJ1-1; size: few